In its sample, the clone carrying this T cell receptor (beta chain) was seen many times. The antigen is not known. Trimming removed 3 bases from V and 1 base from J, with 13 bases in between. This CDR3 is built from 15 residues. In germline, CDR1 is SGHRS, CDR2 YFSETQ. For the diagnoses, clinical symptoms, serum thyroxine and TRAb, thyroid ultrasound and orbital computed tomography were used. These data are taken from a study of T cells in Graves' hyperthyroidism and ophthalmopathy. Study as a whole: Specimen type is peripheral blood, collected at initial diagnosis prior to any treatment. Study findings and constraints: Most thyroid clonotypes with frequency above 0.001 were detected in blood.

Amplified TCR beta CDR3 regions derived from RNA transcripts. HTBI primers were used for first-round RT-PCR of the TCR CDR3. MiXCR was run by TCRdb on the multiplex PCR reads, yielding one entry per CDR3 protein. The sample records some 600,000 distinct CDR3 sequences, around 13% being singletons. This TCR was sampled from a woman in her twenties or thirties with Graves' hyperthyroidism that later progressed to Graves' ophthalmopathy. This chain joins TRBV5-1 and TRBJ2-5; D may correspond to TRBD1 or TRBD2 (6 bases each). The specimen was blood. The CDR3 spells CASSWGASSQETQYF. In nucleotides, the CDR3 is TGCGCCAGCAGCTGGGGGGCGAGCTCCCAAGAGACCCAGTACTTC.